This T cell receptor (beta chain) was sequenced in a study of T cells after yellow fever vaccination. Study at large: The fractions with low cell numbers were processed using SMART-Seq v4 Ultra Low Input. Whole-study results and caveats: Once the booster was given, most primary-vaccination clones reappeared, at about 96% for CD4 and more than 85% for CD8. Contamination of FACS-sorted repertoires by abundant clonotypes from the bulk population could occur.

V was pared by 0 bases and J by 6 bases, with 13 bases between. CDR1 is SGHRS and CDR2 is YFSETQ in the germline V gene. This CDR3 region has 15 residues. Details on this clonotype: Its matching antigen is unknown.

The study made its TCR cDNA through 5'RACE template switching. That step introduced a universal primer site along with UMIs. Each CDR3 protein is one row after TCRdb ran MiXCR on the 5' RACE reads. The sample gives more than 300,000 distinct CDR3 sequences, approximately 4% of which show up once; roughly 21% is in the top ten. Sample: PBMCs, taken 15 days after the yellow fever booster vaccination. The chain links TRBV5-1 to TRBJ2-4, with TRBD1 as a possible D gene (6 bases). The source of this sequence is a man between 18 and 29 years old who received the YFV17D yellow fever vaccine. The CDR3 DNA reads TGCGCCAGCAGCTTGGGGGGGCCGGGGACAAACATTCAGTACTTC. Translating gives CASSLGGPGTNIQYF.